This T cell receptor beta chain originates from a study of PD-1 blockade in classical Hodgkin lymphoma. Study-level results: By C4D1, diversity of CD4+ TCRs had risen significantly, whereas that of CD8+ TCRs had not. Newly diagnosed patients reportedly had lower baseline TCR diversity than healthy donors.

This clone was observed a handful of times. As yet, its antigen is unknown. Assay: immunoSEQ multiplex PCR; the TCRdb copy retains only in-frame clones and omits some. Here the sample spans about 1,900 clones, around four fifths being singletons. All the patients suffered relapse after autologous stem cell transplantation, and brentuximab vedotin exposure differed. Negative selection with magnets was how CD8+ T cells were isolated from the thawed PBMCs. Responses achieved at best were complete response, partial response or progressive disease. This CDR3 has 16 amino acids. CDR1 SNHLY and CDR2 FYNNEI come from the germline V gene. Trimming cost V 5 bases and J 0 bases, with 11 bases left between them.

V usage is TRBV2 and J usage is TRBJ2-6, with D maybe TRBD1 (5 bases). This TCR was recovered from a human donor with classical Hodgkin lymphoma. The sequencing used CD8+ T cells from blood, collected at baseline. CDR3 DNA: TGTGCCAGCAGTCCCCGACAGCTCTCTGGGGCCAACGTCCTGACTTTC. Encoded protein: CASSPRQLSGANVLTF. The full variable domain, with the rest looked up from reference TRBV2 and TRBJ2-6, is EPEVTQTPSHQVTQMGQEVILRCVPISNHLYFYWYRQILGQKVEFLVSFYNNEISEKSEIFDDQFSVERPDGSNFTLKIRSTKLEDSAMYFCASSPRQLSGANVLTFGAGSRLTVL.